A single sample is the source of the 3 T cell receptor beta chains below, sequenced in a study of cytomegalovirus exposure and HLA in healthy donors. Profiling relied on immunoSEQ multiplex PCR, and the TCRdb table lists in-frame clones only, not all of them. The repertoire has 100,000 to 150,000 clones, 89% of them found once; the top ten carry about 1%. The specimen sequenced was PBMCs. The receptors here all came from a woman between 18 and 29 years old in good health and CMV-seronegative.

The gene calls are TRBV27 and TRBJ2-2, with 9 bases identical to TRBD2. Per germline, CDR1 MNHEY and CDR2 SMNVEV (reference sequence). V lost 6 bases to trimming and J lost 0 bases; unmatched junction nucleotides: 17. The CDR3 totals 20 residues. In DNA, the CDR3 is TGTGCCAGCAGCTGGCGGCGCGGGAGGGCCACTTTCGCGAACACCGGGGAGCTGTTTTTT. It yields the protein CASSWRRGRATFANTGELFF.

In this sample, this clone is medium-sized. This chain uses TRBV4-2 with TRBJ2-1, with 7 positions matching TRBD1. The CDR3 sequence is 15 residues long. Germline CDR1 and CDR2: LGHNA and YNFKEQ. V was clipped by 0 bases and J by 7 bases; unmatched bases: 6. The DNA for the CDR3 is TGTGCCAGCAGCCAAGACAGGGGGAGTTCAAATGAGCAGTTCTTC. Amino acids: CASSQDRGSSNEQFF.

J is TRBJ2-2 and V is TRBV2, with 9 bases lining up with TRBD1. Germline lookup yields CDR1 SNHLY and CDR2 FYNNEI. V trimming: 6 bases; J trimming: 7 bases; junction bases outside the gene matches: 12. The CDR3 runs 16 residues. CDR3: CASSWMDRGLYGELFF. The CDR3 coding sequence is TGTGCCAGCAGCTGGATGGACAGGGGACTTTACGGGGAGCTGTTTTTT.